The TCR beta chain described here comes from a study of cytomegalovirus exposure and HLA in healthy donors. Study conclusions and caveats: The authors listed 150 to 200 TCR beta chains as cytomegalovirus-associated. Later on, an analysis found that several of the most significant clusters appeared to be linked to common viral pathogens, which included parvovirus B19. HLA restriction was apparent for most CMV-associated TCR beta chains in a later analysis.

PCR amplification relied on 60 Vbeta primers (plus 13 Jbeta primers). Profiling relied on immunoSEQ multiplex PCR, and the TCRdb table lists in-frame clones only, not all of them. The sample has under 150,000 clones, 9.5% seen once. Sampled while nominally healthy, donors likely had unrecorded immune exposures. The junction had 10 bases not matched to a gene; V was cut back by 4 bases and J by 1 base. This CDR3 has 17 amino acids. Germline loops: CDR1 SGHRS, CDR2 YFSETQ. This clone has only a few counts. Antigen: not known. The receptor was derived from a man younger than 45 in good health and CMV-seronegative. Sequenced input: PBMCs. The rearrangement uses TRBV5-1 and TRBJ1-1; 10 positions agree with TRBD1. This chain's CDR3 is CASSKTGGAGWNTEAFF. CDR3 DNA: TGCGCCAGCAGCAAGACAGGGGGCGCAGGATGGAACACTGAAGCTTTCTTT.